The sequence of this T cell receptor beta chain was determined in a study of regulatory T cells in long-lasting Graves disease. This clonotype was detected ten times or more. Assembly of TCR beta libraries relied on iRepertoire HTBI primers together with Arm-PCR of CDR3 regions. TCRdb reprocessed the multiplex PCR reads with MiXCR, giving one entry per CDR3 protein. The sample shows 550,000 to 650,000 distinct CDR3 sequences, about 16% of them seen only once. CDR3 size: 16 residues. The J segment lost 1 base and the V segment lost 2 bases, leaving 5 bases of the junction unmatched. Germline V gives CDR1 MNHEY, CDR2 SVGEGT. Time point of the sample: newly diagnosed GD, antithyroid drugs for less than 3 months. Preparation of the TCR library used RNA extracted from PBMCs. A further study also used this sample, focusing on T cells in Graves' hyperthyroidism and ophthalmopathy.

The source is a man younger than 35 with Graves disease. The input for sequencing was peripheral blood mononuclear cells (PBMCs), taken at new diagnosis, from a patient treated with antithyroid drugs. The chain carries TRBV6-2 or TRBV6-3 and TRBJ2-5; 9 bases fit TRBD1. The CDR3 is CASSYRTGAPQETQYF. The CDR3 DNA follows: TGTGCCAGCAGTTACCGGACAGGGGCCCCCCAAGAGACCCAGTACTTC.